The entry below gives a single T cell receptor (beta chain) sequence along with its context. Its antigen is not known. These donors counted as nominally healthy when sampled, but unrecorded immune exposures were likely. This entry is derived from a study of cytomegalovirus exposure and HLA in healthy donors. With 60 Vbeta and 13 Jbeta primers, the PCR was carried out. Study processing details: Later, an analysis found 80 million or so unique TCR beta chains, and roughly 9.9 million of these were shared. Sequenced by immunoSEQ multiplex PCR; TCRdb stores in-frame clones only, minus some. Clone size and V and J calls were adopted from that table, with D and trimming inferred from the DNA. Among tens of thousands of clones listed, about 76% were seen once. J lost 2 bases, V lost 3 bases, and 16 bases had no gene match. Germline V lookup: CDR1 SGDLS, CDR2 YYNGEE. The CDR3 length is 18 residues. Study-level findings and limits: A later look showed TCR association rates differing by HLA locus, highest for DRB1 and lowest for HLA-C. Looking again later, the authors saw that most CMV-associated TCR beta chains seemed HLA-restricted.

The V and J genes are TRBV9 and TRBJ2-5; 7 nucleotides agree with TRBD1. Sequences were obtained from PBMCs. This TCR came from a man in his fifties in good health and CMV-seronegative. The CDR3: CASSARIKLRDRQETQYF. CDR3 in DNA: TGTGCCAGCAGCGCCCGAATAAAACTCAGGGACAGACAAGAGACCCAGTACTTC.